A selection of T cell receptor beta chains follows, all from one sample in a study of blood T cell repertoires in COVID-19. Data came from immunoSEQ multiplex PCR; TCRdb stores just in-frame clones and leaves some out. The data hold approximately 350,000 clones, with roughly 87% observed a single time. Input material: PBMCs or T cells enriched from blood (not recorded which). These TCRs come from a woman aged 25 to 45 who had recovered from COVID-19. Each CDR3 is given with its conserved first and last residue. Each record gives: V gene, D gene, clone size, J gene, CDR3 protein, CDR3 DNA. The D gene is left open where the match is weak. A clone size is listed for some rows: how often the clone was seen (once, few, many), or a class if it is expanded.

TRBV19	.	.	TRBJ2-3	CASSIAHREGSTDTQYF	TGTGCCAGTAGTATAGCCCACAGGGAGGGGAGCACAGATACGCAGTATTTT
TRBV2	.	.	TRBJ1-1	CASSELEDTEAFF	TGTGCCAGCAGTGAGCTGGAGGACACTGAAGCTTTCTTT
TRBV11-2	TRBD2	.	TRBJ2-1	CASSLGSSGSLEQFF	TGTGCCAGCAGCTTAGGTTCTAGCGGGAGTCTTGAGCAGTTCTTC
TRBV5-1	.	.	TRBJ2-7	CASSLASVGEQYF	TGCGCCAGCAGCTTGGCCAGCGTTGGGGAGCAGTACTTC
TRBV5-1	TRBD2	.	TRBJ2-7	CASSSNSGGPYEQYF	TGCGCCAGCAGCTCAAATAGCGGGGGCCCATACGAGCAGTACTTC
TRBV4-2	.	.	TRBJ1-1	CASSHIDTGGETEAFF	TGTGCCAGCAGCCATATCGACACCGGAGGGGAGACTGAAGCTTTCTTT
TRBV9	.	.	TRBJ2-3	CASSVGGGRADTQYF	TGTGCCAGCAGCGTAGGAGGGGGAAGGGCAGATACGCAGTATTTT
TRBV24-1	.	.	TRBJ1-2	CATSDFWQDYGYTF	TGTGCCACCAGTGATTTCTGGCAGGACTATGGCTACACCTTC
TRBV29-1	TRBD2	.	TRBJ2-3	CSARPGAPSGNTDTQYF	TGCAGCGCTCGACCCGGGGCGCCTAGCGGTAACACAGATACGCAGTATTTT
TRBV7-9	.	few	TRBJ1-2	CASSLQGPYGYTF	TGTGCCAGCAGCTTACAGGGGCCCTATGGCTACACCTTC
TRBV4-2	.	.	TRBJ1-2	CASSQEGGYGYTF	TGTGCCAGCAGCCAAGAGGGGGGTTATGGCTACACCTTC
TRBV7-2	TRBD2	.	TRBJ2-1	CASSLGGTSGHNEQFF	TGTGCCAGCAGCTTGGGGGGGACTAGCGGCCACAATGAGCAGTTCTTC
TRBV27	.	.	TRBJ2-7	CASSSDINYEQYF	TGTGCCAGCAGTTCCGACATAAACTACGAGCAGTACTTC
TRBV27	.	few	TRBJ1-1	CASSWQGNTEAFF	TGTGCCAGCAGTTGGCAGGGGAACACTGAAGCTTTCTTT
TRBV5-4	TRBD2	.	TRBJ2-5	CASSLAGAEETQYF	TGTGCCAGCAGCTTAGCGGGGGCCGAAGAGACCCAGTACTTC
TRBV9	TRBD2	.	TRBJ2-5	CASSVDSGSQETQYF	TGTGCCAGCAGCGTAGATAGCGGGAGTCAAGAGACCCAGTACTTC
TRBV27	TRBD2	.	TRBJ2-3	CASSRTSGSGDTQYF	TGTGCCAGCAGTCGGACTAGCGGGAGTGGAGATACGCAGTATTTT
TRBV21-1	.	.	TRBJ2-7	CASSKGRGGCYEQYF	TGTGCCAGCAGCAAAGGTCGAGGGGGTTGTTACGAGCAGTACTTC
TRBV5-1	TRBD1	.	TRBJ2-2	CASSLVGQGNTGELFF	TGCGCCAGCAGCTTGGTGGGACAGGGGAACACCGGGGAGCTGTTTTTT
TRBV29-1	.	once	TRBJ2-3	CSAAWDFSTDTQYF	TGCAGCGCCGCCTGGGACTTCAGCACAGATACGCAGTATTTT
TRBV24-1	TRBD2	.	TRBJ2-5	CATSEGTRVQETQYF	TGTGCCACCAGTGAAGGGACTAGGGTACAAGAGACCCAGTACTTC
TRBV6-1	TRBD1	.	TRBJ1-5	CASSATGDFGNQPQHF	TGTGCCAGCAGTGCAACAGGGGACTTTGGCAATCAGCCCCAGCATTTT
TRBV2	.	.	TRBJ2-1	CASSLLDYNEQFF	TGTGCCAGCAGTCTACTAGACTACAATGAGCAGTTCTTC
TRBV18	TRBD2	.	TRBJ2-4	CASSPTGLTGGPGNIQYF	TGTGCCAGCTCACCAACGGGACTAACGGGAGGGCCCGGAAACATTCAGTACTTC
TRBV7-9	.	.	TRBJ1-4	CASTLNRASNEKLFF	TGTGCCAGCACCTTGAACAGGGCTTCTAATGAAAAACTGTTTTTT
TRBV30	TRBD1	few	TRBJ1-6	CAWRPQVGQGANSPLHF	TGTGCCTGGAGGCCCCAGGTGGGACAGGGGGCTAATTCACCCCTCCACTTT
TRBV9	TRBD2	.	TRBJ2-7	CASSVGASGRMSYEQYF	TGTGCCAGCAGCGTAGGGGCTAGCGGGAGGATGAGCTACGAGCAGTACTTC
TRBV2	TRBD1	.	TRBJ2-2	CASRTGLGTGELFF	TGTGCCAGCAGGACAGGGTTGGGCACCGGGGAGCTGTTTTTT
TRBV9	TRBD2	.	TRBJ2-2	CASSLRPSGSSGELFF	TGTGCCAGCAGCCTCCGGCCGAGCGGGAGCAGCGGGGAGCTGTTTTTT
TRBV18	TRBD2	.	TRBJ2-7	CASSPGLVLSYEQYF	TGTGCCAGCTCACCGGGACTAGTTCTTTCCTACGAGCAGTACTTC
TRBV6-6	TRBD1	once	TRBJ1-2	CASSYSGQANGYTF	TGTGCCAGCAGTTACTCGGGACAGGCCAATGGCTACACCTTC
TRBV27	.	.	TRBJ1-2	CASSLQGYGYTF	TGTGCCAGCAGTCTCCAGGGTTATGGCTACACCTTC
TRBV3-1/TRBV3-2	.	once	TRBJ1-2	CASSQEGLPGAGYTF	TGTGCCAGCAGCCAAGAGGGCCTCCCAGGGGCTGGCTACACCTTC
TRBV28	.	.	TRBJ2-1	CASSNRDMYNEQFF	TGTGCCAGCAGTAACCGGGACATGTACAATGAGCAGTTCTTC
TRBV19	TRBD2	.	TRBJ2-2	CASSFSGTSGGVTGELFF	TGTGCCAGTAGTTTCTCCGGGACTAGCGGGGGAGTCACCGGGGAGCTGTTTTTT
TRBV5-1	.	few	TRBJ2-1	CASSLVEGRPYNEQFF	TGCGCCAGCAGCTTGGTGGAGGGGCGCCCCTACAATGAGCAGTTCTTC
TRBV12-3/TRBV12-4	.	.	TRBJ2-7	CASSDQGNEQYF	TGTGCCAGCAGTGACCAGGGTAACGAGCAGTACTTC
TRBV15	.	.	TRBJ2-1	CATSRDVGLDNEQFF	TGTGCCACCAGCAGAGACGTCGGGTTGGACAATGAGCAGTTCTTC
TRBV6-1	.	few	TRBJ2-3	CASSEVLERTDTQYF	TGTGCCAGCAGTGAAGTACTAGAGCGCACAGATACGCAGTATTTT
TRBV7-8	.	.	TRBJ2-2	CASSLREGSDTGELFF	TGTGCCAGCAGCTTAAGAGAGGGATCCGACACCGGGGAGCTGTTTTTT